The 23 T cell receptor beta chains presented below share a single source sample, sequenced in a study of OX40 agonist ivuxolimab in advanced cancers. The protocol was immunoSEQ multiplex PCR, while the TCRdb copy is restricted to in-frame clones and leaves out a portion. The table shows tens of thousands of clones, with roughly 90% occurring only once. Sequencing used CD4+ or CD8+ T cells sorted from blood, obtained in a trial of the OX40 agonist ivuxolimab. These receptors were obtained from an adult with an advanced solid tumor such as melanoma, head and neck, liver or kidney cancer.

CDR3 loop: CASSLTKYQPQHF. CDR3 DNA sequence: TGTGCCAGCAGTTTGACAAAGTATCAGCCCCAGCATTTT. This chain links TRBV6-5 with TRBJ1-5; D gene unclear. The CDR3 contains 13 residues. CDR1 MNHEY and CDR2 SVGAGI come from the germline V gene. With 4 bases removed from V and 5 bases from J, the gap between germline ends came to 9 bases.

The genes are TRBV11-2 and TRBJ1-1; 8 bases agree with TRBD1. CDR1 is SGHAT and CDR2 is FQNNGV in the germline V gene. The CDR3 covers 16 residues. V lost 5 bases and J lost 0; bases outside the gene matches: 8. CDR3 nucleotide sequence: TGTGCCAGCAGCCCCCGACAGGGGACAATGAACACTGAAGCTTTCTTT. Protein: CASSPRQGTMNTEAFF.

Within the sample, this clone is medium-sized. At the DNA level, this CDR3 is encoded by other sequences in the same sample as well. The gene calls are TRBV19 and TRBJ2-2; D remains unclear. The germline V gene encodes CDR1 LNHDA and CDR2 SQIVND (reference sequence). Trimming shortened V by 5 bases and J by 6 bases, and 10 bases separated the two germline ends. The CDR3 sequence is 13 residues long. The chain's CDR3 is CASSFRVAGELFF. The CDR3 DNA is TGTGCCAGTAGTTTTAGAGTTGCCGGGGAGCTGTTTTTT.

J is TRBJ1-5 and V is TRBV6-5; no reliable D call. Germline CDR1 reads MNHEY; CDR2 reads SVGAGI. Trimming took 7 bases from V and 4 from J, leaving 17 bases between them. The CDR3 loop spans 15 amino acids. The CDR3 DNA follows: TGTGCCAGCAACGGCGGTGCAGGTCCGAATCAGCCCCAGCATTTT. As protein: CASNGGAGPNQPQHF.

The V gene is TRBV9, the J gene TRBJ2-7, with 9 bases aligning to TRBD1. The CDR3 runs 15 residues. V trimming: 4 bases; J trimming: 5 bases; junction bases outside the gene matches: 10. Germline V gives CDR1 SGDLS, CDR2 YYNGEE. The CDR3 nucleotides read TGTGCCAGCAGCCCCGCCGGGACAGGGTCGAACGAGCAGTACTTC. Protein sequence: CASSPAGTGSNEQYF.

This rearrangement joins TRBV7-9 to TRBJ1-1, with unresolved D. Between the trimmed V and J ends, which lost 6 bases and 7 bases, there was a span of 9 bases. The CDR3 length is 11 residues. CDR1 SEHNR and CDR2 FQNEAQ come from the germline V gene (reference sequence). DNA of the CDR3: TGTGCCAGCAGACCCTACAGTGAAGCTTTCTTT. This sequence encodes CASRPYSEAFF. Full variable domain (outside the CDR3, taken from reference TRBV7-9 and TRBJ1-1): DTGVSQNPRHKITKRGQNVTFRCDPISEHNRLYWYRQTLGQGPEFLTYFQNEAQLEKSRLLSDRFSAERPKGSFSTLEIQRTEQGDSAMYLCASRPYSEAFFGQGTRLTVV.

This chain links TRBV4-1 with TRBJ2-7; TRBD1 agrees at 7 bases. This CDR3 contains 13 residues. Trimming removed 6 bases from V and 1 base from J; junction bases left unmatched: 3. Per germline, CDR1 MGHRA and CDR2 YSYEKL. CDR3 in amino acids: CASRATGSYEQYF. As DNA, the CDR3 is TGCGCCAGCAGGGCGACAGGGTCCTACGAGCAGTACTTC.

The chain recombines TRBV27 with TRBJ2-1; 10 bases are a match to TRBD1. With V trimmed by 6 bases and J by 10 bases, 9 bases remained unmatched. The CDR3 has 14 residues. Germline CDR1 reads MNHEY; CDR2 reads SMNVEV (reference sequence). The CDR3 loop reads CASRGRDRGDEQFF. CDR3 DNA: TGTGCCAGCAGGGGAAGGGACAGGGGAGACGAGCAGTTCTTC.

This clone was detected only a few times. This chain joins TRBV19 and TRBJ1-5, with D perhaps matching TRBD1 (5 bases). Germline V gene lookup returns CDR1 LNHDA and CDR2 SQIVND (reference sequence). The CDR3 totals 11 residues. V lost 5 bases, J lost 11 bases, and 10 bases lay in between. The CDR3 DNA sequence: TGTGCCAGTAGTGAGGGGCCGGCCCAGCATTTT. Protein product: CASSEGPAQHF. The full variable domain, in which reference TRBV19 and TRBJ1-5 provide the parts outside the CDR3, is DGGITQSPKYLFRKEGQNVTLSCEQNLNHDAMYWYRQDPGQGLRLIYYSQIVNDFQKGDIAEGYSVSREKKESFPLTVTSAQKNPTAFYLCASSEGPAQHFGDGTRLSIL.

This clone has just one count. The chain recombines TRBV14 with TRBJ1-4; D ambiguous. This CDR3 spans 14 amino acids. From germline, CDR1 is SGHDN and CDR2 FVKESK. With 6 bases removed from V and 8 bases from J, the gap between germline ends came to 16 bases. CDR3 amino acids: CASRPGLGGEKLFF. The CDR3 DNA sequence: TGTGCCAGCAGACCCGGCCTGGGAGGGGAAAAACTGTTTTTT.

The chain is built from TRBV30 and TRBJ2-7; either TRBD1 or TRBD2 may fit D (5 bases each). Germline V gene lookup returns CDR1 GTSNPN and CDR2 SVGIG (reference sequence). The length of the CDR3 is 13 residues. The V gene lost 0 bases and the J gene lost 3 bases, with 9 bases spanning the gap. The CDR3 DNA sequence: TGTGCCTGGAGTGTTGGGGACGGCTACGAGCAGTACTTC. Its protein product is CAWSVGDGYEQYF.

The chain employs TRBV2 and TRBJ1-1, with TRBD1 matching 9 bases. Germline trimming cut 11 bases from V and 5 bases from J; bases unmatched to any gene: 12. CDR1 and CDR2 from the germline V gene are SNHLY and FYNNEI. CDR3 length: 14 amino acids. The CDR3 is CAFPPGQGSTEAFF. The CDR3 nucleotides read TGTGCCTTCCCTCCAGGACAGGGGTCGACTGAAGCTTTCTTT.

This sequence joins TRBV28 and TRBJ1-5; D not certain. Trimming took 6 bases from V and 3 from J, leaving 18 bases between them. The CDR3 is made up of 16 amino acids. Germline CDR1 is MDHEN and CDR2 is SYDVKM. The DNA for the CDR3 is TGTGCCAGCAGGGGGTTTCGGACGGGTTACAATCAGCCCCAGCATTTT. Its protein is CASRGFRTGYNQPQHF.

The genes are TRBV4-3 and TRBJ2-3; D is unclear. CDR3 length: 15 residues. V gave up 0 bases and J gave up 0 bases, with 7 bases separating them. CDR1 and CDR2 from the germline V gene are LGHNA and YSLEER. For the CDR3, the DNA is TGCGCCAGCAGCCAAGATGATTATAGCACAGATACGCAGTATTTT. It is translated as CASSQDDYSTDTQYF.

This chain uses TRBV11-3 with TRBJ2-2, with D tentatively TRBD1 (5 bases). CDR1 is SGHNT, CDR2 YENEEA, per germline. Trimming shortened V by 6 bases and J by 1 base, and 6 bases separated the two germline ends. The length of the CDR3 is 13 residues. The CDR3 nucleotides are TGTGCCAGCAGTCAGGGGAACACCGGGGAGCTGTTTTTT. Amino acids: CASSQGNTGELFF.

This CDR3 is CASRGRGLLNTEAFF. The CDR3 DNA follows: TGTGCCAGCAGGGGTAGGGGGCTGTTGAACACTGAAGCTTTCTTT. The chain joins TRBV5-8 to TRBJ1-1, with 7 nucleotides matching TRBD1. The CDR3 length is 15 residues. V lost 5 bases to trimming and J lost 0 bases; unmatched junction nucleotides: 7. CDR1 is SGHTS, CDR2 YDEGEE, per germline.

This sequence joins TRBV27 and TRBJ2-4; D remains unclear. The CDR3 is made up of 12 amino acids. V was pared by 7 bases and J by 8 bases, with 12 bases between. From germline, CDR1 is MNHEY and CDR2 SMNVEV (reference sequence). CDR3 amino acids: CASISPHDIQYF. In DNA, the CDR3 is TGTGCCAGCATCTCCCCCCACGACATTCAGTACTTC.

The rearrangement uses TRBV9 and TRBJ2-7, with 9 nucleotides matching TRBD1. This CDR3 region has 16 residues. The germline CDR1 and CDR2 sequences are SGDLS and YYNGEE. The V and J ends lost 0 bases and 3 bases, in that order; junction bases with no gene match: 7. CDR3 protein: CASSVEGQGTNYEQYF. The CDR3, as DNA: TGTGCCAGCAGCGTAGAGGGACAGGGTACCAACTACGAGCAGTACTTC.

This chain links TRBV14 with TRBJ2-7, with TRBD1 matching over 8 bases. The CDR3 contains 14 residues. The germline gives CDR1 SGHDN, CDR2 FVKESK. The V gene end was trimmed by 5 bases and the J gene end by 3 bases; junction bases not matched to a gene: 6. The chain's CDR3 is CASSEGQELYEQYF. The CDR3 nucleotides read TGTGCCAGCAGCGAGGGACAGGAGCTCTACGAGCAGTACTTC.

V and J are TRBV7-9 and TRBJ1-1, with TRBD1 identical over 7 bases. V shed 10 bases, J shed 5 bases, and the junction held 13 bases outside the gene matches. CDR1 SEHNR and CDR2 FQNEAQ come from the germline V gene (reference sequence). CDR3 length: 14 amino acids. CDR3 bases: TGTGCCACCTTGGGGCAAAGGGGGCTTACTGAAGCTTTCTTT. Amino acid sequence: CATLGQRGLTEAFF.

With regard to this clone: One junction end does not reproduce the germline sequence, and a read error may be involved. The gene calls are TRBV5-6 and TRBJ1-6; no clear D. Germline CDR1 and CDR2: SGHDT and YYEEEE. This CDR3 has 16 residues. The DNA for the CDR3 is TGTGCCAGCAGCTTGCGGATAAGCTCCTATAATTCACCCCCCCACTTT. This translates into CASSLRISSYNSPPHF. Full variable domain (outside the CDR3, taken from reference TRBV5-6 and TRBJ1-6): DAGVTQSPTHLIKTRGQQVTLRCSPKSGHDTVSWYQQALGQGPQFIFQYYEEEERQRGNFPDRFSGHQFPNYSSELNVNALLLGDSALYLCASSLRISSYNSPPHFGNGTRLTVT.

V usage is TRBV30 and J usage is TRBJ2-1, with D unresolved. V dropped 0 bases and J dropped 4 bases, with 7 bases sitting between them. The germline CDR1 and CDR2 sequences are GTSNPN and SVGIG (reference sequence). There are 13 residues in the CDR3. CDR3: CAWSVSQYNEQFF. The CDR3 DNA reads TGTGCCTGGAGTGTATCCCAATACAATGAGCAGTTCTTC.

The J gene is TRBJ1-1, the V gene TRBV6-1; 7 bases agree with TRBD1. The trim removed 8 bases at V and 5 bases at J, leaving 5 bases unmatched. Germline V gene lookup returns CDR1 MNHNS and CDR2 SASEGT. This CDR3 spans 12 amino acids. The CDR3 loop reads CASSTGRTEAFF. The CDR3 region has the DNA TGTGCCAGCTCGACAGGGAGGACTGAAGCTTTCTTT.